One sample yielded the 18 T cell receptor beta chains listed below, sequenced in a study of shared clonotypes between healthy human individuals. This table comes from immunoSEQ multiplex PCR, and its TCRdb copy is limited to in-frame clones, with some not included. Altogether some 470,000 clones are present, 70% to 80% being singletons, with the ten largest covering 10% to 15%. The sample taken for sequencing was PBMCs. These receptor sequences come from a woman aged 40 to 55 in good health. Some clones in this sample may be carry-over from other donors' samples.

The chain couples TRBV19 to TRBJ2-3, with D uncertain. This CDR3 has 12 residues. Germline V gene data show CDR1 as LNHDA and CDR2 as SQIVND (reference sequence). The V end was cut by 8 bases, the J end by 6 bases, with 12 bases between. DNA for the CDR3: TGTGCCAGTGCGCCGAGAGTCGATACGCAGTATTTT. Protein sequence: CASAPRVDTQYF.

The chain is built from TRBV6-1 and TRBJ2-5, with D perhaps TRBD1 or TRBD2 (5 bases each). Trimming removed 8 bases at V and 5 bases at J, with 18 bases between. This CDR3 is built from 14 residues. The germline V gene has CDR1 MNHNS and CDR2 SASEGT. CDR3 sequence reads: CASFGTGASETQYF. CDR3 bases: TGTGCCAGCTTCGGGACGGGCGCATCGGAGACCCAGTACTTC.

The rearrangement links TRBV5-1 to TRBJ1-4, with D perhaps TRBD1 (5 bases). V was pared by 0 bases and J by 8 bases, with 17 bases between. The CDR3 runs to 16 residues. From germline, CDR1 is SGHRS and CDR2 YFSETQ. CDR3 nucleotides: TGCGCCAGCAGCTTGGGTCTGGAAGTTAGGGGCGAAAAACTGTTTTTT. As protein: CASSLGLEVRGEKLFF. The full variable domain, in which reference TRBV5-1 and TRBJ1-4 provide the parts outside the CDR3, is KAGVTQTPRYLIKTRGQQVTLSCSPISGHRSVSWYQQTPGQGLQFLFEYFSETQRNKGNFPGRFSGRQFSNSRSEMNVSTLELGDSALYLCASSLGLEVRGEKLFFGSGTQLSVL.

The V gene is TRBV2, the J gene TRBJ2-7, with D possibly being TRBD1 (5 bases). This CDR3 contains 11 residues. CDR1 is SNHLY and CDR2 is FYNNEI in the germline V gene. V lost 1 base, J lost 7 bases, and 5 bases lay in between. The CDR3 nucleotides are TGTGCCAGCAGTGAAGGACAGGAGCAGTACTTC. It specifies CASSEGQEQYF.

The chain has TRBV10-3 and TRBJ2-2; no firm D call. The germline V and J ends were trimmed by 4 bases and 1 base, with 4 bases remaining between them. Germline assignment: CDR1 ENHRY and CDR2 SYGVKD. This CDR3 has 13 amino acids. The CDR3 sequence: CAISGQNTGELFF. The CDR3 region has the DNA TGTGCCATCAGTGGACAGAACACCGGGGAGCTGTTTTTT.

Only a few counts were recorded for this clone. The gene calls are TRBV15 and TRBJ1-2; no reliable D call. The CDR3 runs 12 residues. The V gene's germline CDR1 is LNHNV and CDR2 YYDKDF (reference sequence). Trimming stripped 5 bases from V and 3 bases from J, with 7 bases between. CDR3 bases: TGTGCCACCAGCTTCTCCCACTATGGCTACACCTTC. Translated, it gives CATSFSHYGYTF. Full variable domain (rest looked up from reference TRBV15 and TRBJ1-2): DAMVIQNPRYQVTQFGKPVTLSCSQTLNHNVMYWYQQKSSQAPKLLFHYYDKDFNNEADTPDNFQSRRPNTSFCFLDIRSPGLGDTAMYLCATSFSHYGYTFGSGTRLTVV.

The gene calls are TRBV2 and TRBJ1-1; no clear D gene. The CDR3 is 17 amino acids. With 0 bases removed from V and 0 bases from J, the gap between germline ends came to 14 bases. Germline CDR1 reads SNHLY; CDR2 reads FYNNEI. The CDR3 DNA is TGTGCCAGCAGTGAAGCGAAGGTGGCTCGAATGAACACTGAAGCTTTCTTT. Its protein is CASSEAKVARMNTEAFF.

This rearrangement joins TRBV10-2 to TRBJ2-7, with D possibly TRBD2 on 6 matching bases. The germline V and J ends were trimmed by 2 bases and 2 bases, with 10 bases remaining between them. Germline CDR1 WSHSY, CDR2 SAAADI. CDR3 length equals 14 residues. The CDR3 protein is CASSERSGAYEQYF. The CDR3 bases are TGCGCCAGCAGTGAGAGGTCGGGAGCCTACGAGCAGTACTTC.

This clone was seen once. Other DNA sequences in the same sample also yield this CDR3. This chain uses TRBV7-9 with TRBJ1-3; TRBD1 matches 7 bases. Germline trimming cut 4 bases from V and 0 bases from J; bases unmatched to any gene: 0. Germline CDR1 reads SEHNR; CDR2 reads FQNEAQ (reference sequence). The CDR3 is 14 residues long. CDR3 coding DNA: TGTGCCAGCAGCTCAGGGGGCTCTGGAAACACCATATATTTT. Encoded protein: CASSSGGSGNTIYF.

The V gene is TRBV27, the J gene TRBJ1-1; D gene unclear. The V gene's germline CDR1 is MNHEY and CDR2 SMNVEV (reference sequence). V shed 6 bases and J shed 0 bases, with 11 bases lying between them. This CDR3 contains 14 residues. This CDR3 reads CASRKTLLNTEAFF. The CDR3 nucleotides read TGTGCCAGCAGAAAGACACTCCTGAACACTGAAGCTTTCTTT.

The chain links TRBV25-1 to TRBJ2-2, with D possibly being TRBD2 (6 bases). The CDR3 consists of 14 residues. V lost 2 bases and J 3 bases, leaving 7 bases between the germline ends. CDR1 and CDR2 (germline): MGHDK, SYGVNS. The CDR3 DNA reads as TGTGCCAGCAGTGAAGGGGGGTACACCGGGGAGCTGTTTTTT. Translation gives CASSEGGYTGELFF.

This clone appeared a few times. The sample carries other DNA sequences with the same CDR3. The rearrangement joins TRBV28 to TRBJ1-2; D is undetermined. The CDR3 has 12 residues. The V end lost 2 bases, the J end lost 2 bases, and 3 bases lay between the germline ends. Germline lookup yields CDR1 MDHEN and CDR2 SYDVKM. The CDR3 reads CASSLQNYGYTF. Here the CDR3 DNA reads TGTGCCAGCAGTTTACAGAACTATGGCTACACCTTC.

V and J are TRBV14 and TRBJ1-1; D ambiguous. The CDR3 is 13 amino acids. CDR1 SGHDN and CDR2 FVKESK come from the germline V gene. V was clipped by 1 base and J by 6 bases, with 9 bases between them. CDR3 in amino acids: CASSQGPAAEAFF. In nucleotides, the CDR3 is TGTGCCAGCAGCCAAGGCCCTGCGGCTGAAGCTTTCTTT.

This chain uses TRBV7-3 with TRBJ2-7; D possibly matches TRBD1 or TRBD2 (5 bases each). Germline V gene lookup returns CDR1 SGHTA and CDR2 FQGTGA. This CDR3 spans 15 amino acids. V dropped 3 bases and J dropped 13 bases, with 25 bases sitting between them. The CDR3 nucleotides read TGTGCCAGCAGCTTTACCGGGGCCCGCTTACGAGCATTATACTTC. This encodes CASSFTGARLRALYF.

The chain links TRBV5-5 to TRBJ1-5; no firm D call. V lost 0 bases and J lost 4, with 5 bases in between. CDR1 and CDR2 (germline): SGHKS, YYEKEE (reference sequence). CDR3 length: 13 amino acids. CDR3 protein: CASSLGPNQPQHF. The CDR3 DNA reads as TGTGCCAGCAGCTTGGGACCTAATCAGCCCCAGCATTTT.

This clone was detected once. V is TRBV4-2 and J is TRBJ2-3, with 8 bases that match TRBD2. This CDR3 has 16 amino acids. Germline V gene lookup returns CDR1 LGHNA and CDR2 YNFKEQ. Trimming took 5 bases from V and 5 from J; bases not matched to a gene: 12. The CDR3 DNA is TGTGCCAGCAGCGCCCGAGAACGGGAGGGCGGAGATACGCAGTATTTT. Translation gives CASSAREREGGDTQYF.

This chain links TRBV5-1 with TRBJ2-7; 8 bases are shared with TRBD2. The CDR3 length is 15 residues. V lost 4 bases and J lost 4; bases outside the gene matches: 10. In germline, CDR1 is SGHRS, CDR2 YFSETQ. CDR3 nucleotides: TGCGCCAGCAGCCCATCCGGGGGGGATTTTTACGAGCAGTACTTC. Encoded protein: CASSPSGGDFYEQYF.

This clone was found once. The chain recombines TRBV28 with TRBJ1-2; weak D call: TRBD1 (6 bases). This CDR3 has 13 residues. The V gene's germline CDR1 is MDHEN and CDR2 SYDVKM. Trimming removed 6 bases at V and 4 bases at J, with 12 bases between. The CDR3 loop reads CASRPTGFYGYTF. The CDR3 region has the DNA TGTGCCAGCAGACCTACAGGGTTCTATGGCTACACCTTC.